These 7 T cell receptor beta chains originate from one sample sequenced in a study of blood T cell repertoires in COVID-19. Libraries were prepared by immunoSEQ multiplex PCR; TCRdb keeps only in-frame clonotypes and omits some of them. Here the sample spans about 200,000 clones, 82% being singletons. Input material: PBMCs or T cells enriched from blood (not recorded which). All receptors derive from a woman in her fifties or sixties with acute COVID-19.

This CDR3 reads CATSRDRGVGGNTIYF. DNA of the CDR3: TGTGCCACCAGCAGAGATCGGGGAGTGGGTGGAAACACCATATATTTT. The chain uses TRBV15 and TRBJ1-3, with D unclear. The germline CDR1 and CDR2 sequences are LNHNV and YYDKDF (reference sequence). The CDR3 is 16 amino acids. The V end lost 0 bases, the J end lost 3 bases, and 12 bases lay between the germline ends. Combining the CDR3 with reference TRBV15 and TRBJ1-3 gives the whole variable domain DAMVIQNPRYQVTQFGKPVTLSCSQTLNHNVMYWYQQKSSQAPKLLFHYYDKDFNNEADTPDNFQSRRPNTSFCFLDIRSPGLGDTAMYLCATSRDRGVGGNTIYFGEGSWLTVV.

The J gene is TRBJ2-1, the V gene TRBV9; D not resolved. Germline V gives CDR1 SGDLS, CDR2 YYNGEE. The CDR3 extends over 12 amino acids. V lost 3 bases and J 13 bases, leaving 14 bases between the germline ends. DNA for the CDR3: TGTGCCAGCAGCGCCTTCAATGGCAATCAGTTCTTC. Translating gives CASSAFNGNQFF.

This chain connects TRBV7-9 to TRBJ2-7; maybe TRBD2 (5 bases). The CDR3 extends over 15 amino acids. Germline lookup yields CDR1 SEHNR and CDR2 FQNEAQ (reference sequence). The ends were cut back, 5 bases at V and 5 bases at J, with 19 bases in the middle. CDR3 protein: CASSLRVGAAHEQYF. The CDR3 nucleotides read TGTGCCAGCAGCCTGCGGGTTGGCGCGGCCCACGAGCAGTACTTC.

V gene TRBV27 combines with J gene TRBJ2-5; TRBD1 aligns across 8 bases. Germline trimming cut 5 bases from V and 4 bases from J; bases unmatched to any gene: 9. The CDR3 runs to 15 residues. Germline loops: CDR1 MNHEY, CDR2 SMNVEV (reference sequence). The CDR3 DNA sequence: TGTGCCAGCAGTCTACAGGGGGTCTCAGGAGAGACCCAGTACTTC. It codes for CASSLQGVSGETQYF.

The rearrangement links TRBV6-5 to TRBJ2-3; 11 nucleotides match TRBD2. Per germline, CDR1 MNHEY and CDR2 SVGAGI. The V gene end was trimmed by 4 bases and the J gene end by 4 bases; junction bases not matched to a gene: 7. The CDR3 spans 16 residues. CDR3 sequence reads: CASSLAGGPVSDTQYF. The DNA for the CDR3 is TGTGCCAGCAGTTTAGCGGGAGGGCCGGTTTCAGATACGCAGTATTTT.

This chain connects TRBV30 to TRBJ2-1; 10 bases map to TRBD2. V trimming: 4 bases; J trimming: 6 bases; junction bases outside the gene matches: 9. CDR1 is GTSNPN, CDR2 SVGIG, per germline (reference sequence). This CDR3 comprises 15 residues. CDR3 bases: TGTGCCTGGAACTCTAGGACTAGCGGTTCCAATGAGCAGTTCTTC. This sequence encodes CAWNSRTSGSNEQFF.

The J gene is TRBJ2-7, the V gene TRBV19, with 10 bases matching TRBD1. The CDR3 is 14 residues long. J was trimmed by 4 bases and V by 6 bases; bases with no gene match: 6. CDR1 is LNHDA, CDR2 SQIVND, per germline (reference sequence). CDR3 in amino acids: CASRKDRGYYEQYF. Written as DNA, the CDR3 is TGTGCCAGTAGAAAGGACAGGGGGTATTACGAGCAGTACTTC.